This TCR beta chain emerged from a study of cytomegalovirus exposure and HLA in healthy donors. Trimming took 1 base from V and 2 from J, leaving 10 bases between them. CDR1 and CDR2 (germline): SGHNT, YYREEE (reference sequence). CDR3 length: 15 residues. It was with 60 Vbeta and 13 Jbeta primers that the PCR ran. Here immunoSEQ multiplex PCR was the method, and the copy in TCRdb shows in-frame clones only, minus some. The data hold roughly 120,000 clones, with 77% observed a single time. General study points: Among immune exposure information, only CMV serostatus was available.

This clone was seen more than once but under ten times. Its antigen is currently unknown. The source is a man aged 18 to 35 in good health and CMV-seropositive. The specimen sequenced was PBMCs. The chain employs TRBV5-4 and TRBJ2-1; D might be TRBD2 (6 bases). CDR3 sequence: CASSLPWGAYNEQFF. CDR3 in DNA: TGTGCCAGCAGCTTGCCGTGGGGGGCCTACAATGAGCAGTTCTTC.